The source of this T cell receptor beta chain is a study of vaccination effects on CD4 cells after COVID-19. Overall study: Peptide-pool stimulation followed by sequencing identified expanded antigen-specific CD4+ clonotypes in the ViraFEST assay. All participants had two doses of either the BNT162b2 or mRNA-1273 vaccine. Study observations and caveats: Vaccine- and infection-induced clones showed marked clonal contraction late following vaccination. Few convalescent patients were included, and no early post-infection timepoints were sampled.

Germline V lookup: CDR1 SNHLY, CDR2 FYNNEI. This CDR3 is 17 amino acids long. The V end lost 3 bases, the J end lost 0 bases, and 18 bases lay between the germline ends. Upon completion of around ten days in culture, CD4+ T cells were isolated. Regarding this clone: Its antigen is unidentified.

Libraries were prepared by immunoSEQ multiplex PCR; TCRdb keeps only in-frame clonotypes and omits some of them. Of about 45,000 clones listed, roughly 80% are singletons. This chain links TRBV2 with TRBJ2-7, with a weak D call TRBD1 (6 bases). The sequenced sample was CD4+ T cells from PBMCs cultured without peptide, obtained before COVID-19 vaccination. The sequence was obtained from a human donor who had a prior SARS-CoV-2 infection. CDR3 loop: CASSDREWTESSYEQYF. The DNA of the CDR3 is TGTGCCAGCAGTGATCGAGAGTGGACAGAAAGCTCCTACGAGCAGTACTTC.